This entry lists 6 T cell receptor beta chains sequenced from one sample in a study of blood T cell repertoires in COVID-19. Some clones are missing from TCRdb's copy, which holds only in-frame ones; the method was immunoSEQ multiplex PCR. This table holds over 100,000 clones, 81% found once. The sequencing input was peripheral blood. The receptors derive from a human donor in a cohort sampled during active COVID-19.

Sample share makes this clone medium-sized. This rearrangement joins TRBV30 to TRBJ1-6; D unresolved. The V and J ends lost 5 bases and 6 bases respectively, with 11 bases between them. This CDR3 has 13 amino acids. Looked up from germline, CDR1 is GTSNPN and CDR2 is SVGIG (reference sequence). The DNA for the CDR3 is TGTGCCTGGGATTATAGTACTAATTCACCCCTCCACTTT. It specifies CAWDYSTNSPLHF. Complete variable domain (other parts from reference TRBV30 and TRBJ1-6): SQTIHQWPATLVQPVGSPLSLECTVEGTSNPNLYWYRQAAGRGLQLLFYSVGIGQISSEVPQNLSASRPQDRQFILSSKKLLLSDSGFYLCAWDYSTNSPLHFGNGTRLTVT.

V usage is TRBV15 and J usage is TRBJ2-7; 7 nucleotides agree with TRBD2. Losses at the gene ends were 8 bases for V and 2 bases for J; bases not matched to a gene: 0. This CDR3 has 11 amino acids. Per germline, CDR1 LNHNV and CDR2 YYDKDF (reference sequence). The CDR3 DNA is TGTGCCACCGGGGGGGCCTACGAGCAGTACTTC. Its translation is CATGGAYEQYF.

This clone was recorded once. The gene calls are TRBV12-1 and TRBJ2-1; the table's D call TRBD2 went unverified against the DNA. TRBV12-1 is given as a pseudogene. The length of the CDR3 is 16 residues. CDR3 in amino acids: CASLGEASGTLNEQFF. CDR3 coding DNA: TGTGCCAGCCTCGGCGAAGCTAGCGGTACCCTCAATGAGCAGTTCTTC.

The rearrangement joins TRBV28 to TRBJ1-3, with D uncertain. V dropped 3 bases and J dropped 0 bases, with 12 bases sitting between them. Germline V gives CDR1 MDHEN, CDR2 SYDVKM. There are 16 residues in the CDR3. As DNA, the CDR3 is TGTGCCAGCAGTTTTCTCCTGCTAAGCTCTGGAAACACCATATATTTT. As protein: CASSFLLLSSGNTIYF.

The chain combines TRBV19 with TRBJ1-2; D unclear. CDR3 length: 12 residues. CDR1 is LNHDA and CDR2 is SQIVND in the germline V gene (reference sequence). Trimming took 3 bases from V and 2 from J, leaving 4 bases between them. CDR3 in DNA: TGTGCCAGTAGTATTCAGAACTATGGCTACACCTTC. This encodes CASSIQNYGYTF.

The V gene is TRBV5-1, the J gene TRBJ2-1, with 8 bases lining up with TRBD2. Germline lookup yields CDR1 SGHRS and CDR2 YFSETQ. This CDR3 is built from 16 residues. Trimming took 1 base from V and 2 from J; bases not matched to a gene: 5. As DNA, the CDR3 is TGCGCCAGCAGCTTGAGGTCTAGCGGGCCCTACAATGAGCAGTTCTTC. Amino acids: CASSLRSSGPYNEQFF.